Listed here are 31 T cell receptor beta chains from one sample, sequenced in a study of blood T cell repertoires in COVID-19. TCRdb keeps only in-frame clones here, not all; method: immunoSEQ multiplex PCR. Among roughly 190,000 clones listed, approximately 85% were seen once. Sequencing was performed on peripheral blood. Receptor source: a woman aged 55-69 years with acute or convalescent COVID-19.

This clone was seen a single time. CDR3 coding DNA: TGTGCCATCAGTGAGAGTCTCGGGGGGGAACAGCCCCAGCATTTT. Amino acid sequence: CAISESLGGEQPQHF. This rearrangement joins TRBV10-3 to TRBJ1-5; D may be TRBD1 (5 bases). Germline values: CDR1 ENHRY, CDR2 SYGVKD. The V and J ends lost 2 bases and 7 bases respectively, with 15 bases between them. The CDR3 is made up of 15 amino acids.

This chain connects TRBV7-9 to TRBJ2-7; 10 positions agree with TRBD1. The CDR3 runs to 19 residues. Unmatched junction bases numbered 16, after V lost 0 bases and J lost 5 bases. Germline lookup yields CDR1 SEHNR and CDR2 FQNEAQ (reference sequence). This chain's CDR3 is CASSLASGGLGQGFNEQYF. CDR3 DNA: TGTGCCAGCAGCTTAGCATCAGGTGGCCTGGGACAGGGGTTCAACGAGCAGTACTTC.

The chain is built from TRBV12-5 and TRBJ1-2, with D unresolved. This CDR3 has 16 residues. V lost 0 bases and J lost 5, with 16 bases in between. The germline CDR1 and CDR2 sequences are LGHNT and FRNRAP. The CDR3 nucleotides are TGTGCTAGTGGTTTGGTACTTGGAGGCGCCCCTTATGGCTACACCTTC. It translates to CASGLVLGGAPYGYTF.

The CDR3 region is CASSQLSGQADGYTF. The DNA of the CDR3 is TGTGCCAGCAGTCAATTGTCCGGACAGGCGGATGGCTACACCTTC. The J gene is TRBJ1-2, the V gene TRBV2; 7 bases map to TRBD1. Germline V gene data show CDR1 as SNHLY and CDR2 as FYNNEI. Trimming took 5 bases from V and 6 from J; bases not matched to a gene: 12. This CDR3 is 15 amino acids long.

This rearrangement joins TRBV11-2 to TRBJ2-7, with a weak D call TRBD1 (5 bases). The germline V and J ends were trimmed by 1 base and 7 bases, with 14 bases remaining between them. From germline, CDR1 is SGHAT and CDR2 FQNNGV. CDR3 length: 14 amino acids. CDR3 region: CASSLGPGKGEQYV. DNA for the CDR3: TGTGCCAGCAGCTTAGGGCCAGGGAAAGGTGAGCAGTACGTC.

The rearrangement uses TRBV27 and TRBJ2-1, with 11 nucleotides matching TRBD2. The CDR3 length is 18 residues. Per the germline V gene, CDR1 is MNHEY and CDR2 is SMNVEV (reference sequence). J lost 0 bases, V lost 5 bases, and 9 bases had no gene match. In DNA form, the CDR3 reads TGTGCCAGCAGTCTTGAGGGGACTAGCGGCCTCTCCTACAATGAGCAGTTCTTC. Amino acid sequence: CASSLEGTSGLSYNEQFF.

The rearrangement uses TRBV10-3 and TRBJ2-5; D is possibly TRBD1 (5 bases). The CDR3 runs 12 residues. Per the germline V gene, CDR1 is ENHRY and CDR2 is SYGVKD. V lost 8 bases, J lost 5 bases, and 12 bases lay in between. In DNA, the CDR3 is TGTGCCATCTCGTCAGGGTGGGAGACCCAGTACTTC. Its translation: CAISSGWETQYF.

The gene calls are TRBV20-1 and TRBJ1-2, with D uncertain. The CDR3 spans 11 residues. Looked up from germline, CDR1 is DFQATT and CDR2 is SNEGSKA (reference sequence). The germline V and J ends were trimmed by 3 bases and 8 bases, with 10 bases remaining between them. As DNA, the CDR3 is TGCAGTGCTAGGTGGCAGGCGGGCTACACCTTC. Translation: CSARWQAGYTF.

The CDR3 sequence: CASTNAGGGQTGELFF. The CDR3 region has the DNA TGTGCCAGTACTAACGCCGGGGGAGGTCAAACCGGGGAGCTGTTTTTT. The J gene is TRBJ2-2, the V gene TRBV19; possibly TRBD2 for D (6 bases). Germline V gives CDR1 LNHDA, CDR2 SQIVND (reference sequence). The germline V and J ends were trimmed by 7 bases and 5 bases, with 20 bases remaining between them. The CDR3 length is 16 residues. Full variable domain (missing parts from reference TRBV19 and TRBJ2-2): DGGITQSPKYLFRKEGQNVTLSCEQNLNHDAMYWYRQDPGQGLRLIYYSQIVNDFQKGDIAEGYSVSREKKESFPLTVTSAQKNPTAFYLCASTNAGGGQTGELFFGEGSRLTVL.

This chain links TRBV10-2 with TRBJ2-1, with 15 nucleotides matching TRBD2. Germline loops: CDR1 WSHSY, CDR2 SAAADI. The ends lost 6 bases at V and 4 bases at J; junction bases unmatched: 13. The CDR3 contains 19 residues. CDR3 nucleotides: TGCGCCAGCAGGAGCCCTACTGGACTAGCGGGAGGGAAATACAATGAGCAGTTCTTC. This gives the protein CASRSPTGLAGGKYNEQFF.

V is TRBV3-1 (or the pseudogene TRBV3-2) and J is TRBJ1-6; 9 nucleotides align to TRBD1. CDR3 length: 15 amino acids. CDR1 and CDR2 (germline): LGHDT, YNNKEL (reference sequence). Germline trimming cut 6 bases from V and 0 bases from J; bases unmatched to any gene: 0. This CDR3 is CASRTGGSYNSPLHF. The CDR3 nucleotides are TGTGCCAGCAGGACAGGGGGCTCCTATAATTCACCCCTCCACTTT.

The CDR3 nucleotides are TGTGCCAGCAGCCCTAGCACAGATACGCAGTATTTT. Encoded protein: CASSPSTDTQYF. The chain links TRBV7-9 to TRBJ2-3; D remains unclear. The CDR3 length is 12 residues. V gave up 5 bases and J gave up 0 bases, with 3 bases separating them. CDR1 is SEHNR and CDR2 is FQNEAQ in the germline V gene (reference sequence).

The genes are TRBV28 and TRBJ1-1; D gene uncertain. The CDR3 has 17 amino acids. Between the trimmed V and J ends, which lost 5 bases and 0 bases, there was a span of 19 bases. Germline V CDR1 and CDR2: MDHEN, SYDVKM. This chain's CDR3 is CASSLPRAAGMNTEAFF. The CDR3 bases are TGTGCCAGCAGTCTCCCCCGGGCAGCCGGGATGAACACTGAAGCTTTCTTT.

V gene TRBV19 combines with J gene TRBJ2-3; the match to TRBD2 covers 11 bases. Germline V gene lookup returns CDR1 LNHDA and CDR2 SQIVND (reference sequence). The ends lost 3 bases at V and 3 bases at J; junction bases unmatched: 5. This CDR3 has 16 residues. In DNA, the CDR3 is TGTGCCAGTAGTATTTATAGCGGGAGGGGGACAGATACGCAGTATTTT. It translates to CASSIYSGRGTDTQYF.

This clone showed up just once. V is TRBV30 and J is TRBJ1-1, with D possibly TRBD1 on 6 matching bases. Trimming removed 3 bases at V and 3 bases at J, with 17 bases between. The length of the CDR3 is 15 residues. Germline V CDR1 and CDR2: GTSNPN, SVGIG (reference sequence). CDR3 loop: CAWRPEVTGYTEAFF. As DNA, the CDR3 is TGTGCCTGGAGGCCTGAGGTCACAGGGTACACTGAAGCTTTCTTT.

This chain connects TRBV5-1 to TRBJ1-3; D may be TRBD1 (5 bases). V was clipped by 4 bases and J by 0 bases, with 11 bases between them. Germline loops: CDR1 SGHRS, CDR2 YFSETQ. The CDR3 is made up of 15 amino acids. The CDR3: CASSTDSNSGNTIYF. As DNA, the CDR3 is TGCGCCAGCAGCACCGACAGTAACTCTGGAAACACCATATATTTT.

The J gene is TRBJ2-1, the V gene TRBV27; TRBD2 matches at 11 bases. This CDR3 comprises 17 residues. Per the germline V gene, CDR1 is MNHEY and CDR2 is SMNVEV (reference sequence). The J segment lost 2 bases and the V segment lost 5 bases, leaving 8 bases of the junction unmatched. DNA of the CDR3: TGTGCCAGCAGTCCAACTCGACTAGCGGGGACCTACAATGAGCAGTTCTTC. Protein: CASSPTRLAGTYNEQFF.

V gene TRBV19 combines with J gene TRBJ2-1; possibly TRBD2 for D (5 bases). Germline V gives CDR1 LNHDA, CDR2 SQIVND (reference sequence). There are 15 residues in the CDR3. V was clipped by 11 bases and J by 0 bases, with 17 bases between them. In nucleotides, the CDR3 is TGTGCCGTTCGGGCCGGGGTTGGCTCCTACAATGAGCAGTTCTTC. Translation gives CAVRAGVGSYNEQFF.

The chain combines TRBV28 with TRBJ1-1; D gene unclear. This CDR3 comprises 14 residues. Germline CDR1 MDHEN, CDR2 SYDVKM. Trimming shortened V by 6 bases and J by 1 base, and 12 bases separated the two germline ends. DNA for the CDR3: TGTGCCAGCAGCGGACTTGGACCGAACACTGAAGCTTTCTTT. As protein: CASSGLGPNTEAFF.

The chain employs TRBV10-3 and TRBJ1-2, with D hard to call. This CDR3 has 13 residues. Germline values: CDR1 ENHRY, CDR2 SYGVKD. The CDR3 spells CVTSLTGFYGYTF. The CDR3 DNA is TGTGTCACATCATTGACGGGGTTCTACGGCTACACCTTC.

This chain joins TRBV18 and TRBJ2-1; weak D call: TRBD1 (5 bases). Germline V gene lookup returns CDR1 KGHSH and CDR2 LQKENI. V lost 1 base, J lost 0 bases, and 10 bases lay in between. The CDR3 runs to 16 residues. CDR3 coding DNA: TGTGCCAGCTCACCACGGCCAGGGTCCTCCTACAATGAGCAGTTCTTC. Translation gives CASSPRPGSSYNEQFF. The whole variable domain, remainder taken from reference TRBV18 and TRBJ2-1, is NAGVMQNPRHLVRRRGQEARLRCSPMKGHSHVYWYRQLPEEGLKFMVYLQKENIIDESGMPKERFSAEFPKEGPSILRIQQVVRGDSAAYFCASSPRPGSSYNEQFFGPGTRLTVL.

This clone was detected once. The rearrangement joins TRBV28 to TRBJ1-1; a possible D gene is TRBD1 (5 bases). Trimming pared 7 bases from V and 11 bases from J, leaving 17 bases between. Germline V lookup: CDR1 MDHEN, CDR2 SYDVKM. The CDR3 sequence is 12 residues long. The CDR3 DNA follows: TGTGCCAGCATGTCCGTAAGCGGGACGGCTTTCTTT. It yields the protein CASMSVSGTAFF.

The chain uses TRBV5-4 and TRBJ2-6; 10 positions agree with TRBD1. CDR1 is SGHNT, CDR2 YYREEE, per germline (reference sequence). CDR3 length: 17 residues. V lost 6 bases to trimming and J lost 0 bases; unmatched junction nucleotides: 6. CDR3 amino acids: CASILGQGSSGANVLTF. CDR3 coding DNA: TGTGCCAGCATCCTGGGACAGGGGAGCTCTGGGGCCAACGTCCTGACTTTC.

The V gene is TRBV29-1, the J gene TRBJ1-2; the D gene is possibly TRBD1 (6 bases). CDR3 size: 12 residues. Looked up from germline, CDR1 is SQVTM and CDR2 is ANQGSEA. Trimming left V 4 bases short and J 6 bases short, with 12 bases between. The CDR3 protein is CSVARGGDGYTF. CDR3 bases: TGCAGCGTTGCTAGGGGGGGGGATGGCTACACCTTC.

This clone was observed once. This chain joins TRBV6-5 and TRBJ1-1; 7 positions match TRBD1. Germline V gene data show CDR1 as MNHEY and CDR2 as SVGAGI. This CDR3 spans 12 amino acids. J gave up 4 bases and V 6 bases, and 2 bases lay outside the gene matches. The CDR3 spells CASRGGPTEAFF. The CDR3 DNA sequence: TGTGCCAGCAGAGGGGGCCCCACTGAAGCTTTCTTT.

The rearrangement uses TRBV11-1 and TRBJ2-3; tentative D call: TRBD2 (6 bases). The CDR3 has 15 amino acids. Deletions cut 0 bases from V and 2 bases from J, with 9 bases between. In germline, CDR1 is SGHAT, CDR2 FQDESV (reference sequence). DNA for the CDR3: TGTGCCAGCAGCTTAGCTAGCGGCCCCACAGATACGCAGTATTTT. As protein: CASSLASGPTDTQYF. The complete variable domain, with remaining parts taken from reference TRBV11-1 and TRBJ2-3, reads EAEVAQSPRYKITEKSQAVAFWCDPISGHATLYWYRQILGQGPELLVQFQDESVVDDSQLPKDRFSAERLKGVDSTLKIQPAELGDSAMYLCASSLASGPTDTQYFGPGTRLTVL.

The CDR3 nucleotides are TGTGCCAGCACCGATACGCTGGGACAGACTTATGGCTACACCTTC. Its protein product is CASTDTLGQTYGYTF. The chain joins TRBV3-1 (or the pseudogene TRBV3-2) to TRBJ1-2; 7 positions agree with TRBD1. This CDR3 region has 15 residues. CDR1 and CDR2 (germline): LGHDT, YNNKEL (reference sequence). Trimming cost V 7 bases and J 5 bases; bases outside gene matches: 13.

CDR3: CASSPLARDEQFF. The CDR3 bases are TGTGCCAGCAGCCCACTAGCAAGGGATGAGCAGTTCTTC. V usage is TRBV11-2 and J usage is TRBJ2-1; D is perhaps TRBD2 (6 bases). Trimming removed 5 bases at V and 8 bases at J, with 13 bases between. The CDR3 totals 13 residues. Germline V lookup: CDR1 SGHAT, CDR2 FQNNGV.

The V gene is TRBV2, the J gene TRBJ1-4; perhaps TRBD1 as D (6 bases). Germline V gene lookup returns CDR1 SNHLY and CDR2 FYNNEI. This CDR3 has 15 amino acids. V was cut by 0 bases and J by 4 bases, with 9 bases left in between. Here the CDR3 DNA reads TGTGCCAGCAGTGAAGCGGGCAGGGGTAATGAAAAACTGTTTTTT. It translates to CASSEAGRGNEKLFF.

V gene TRBV6-5 combines with J gene TRBJ1-2; no reliable D call. With 5 bases removed from V and 8 bases from J, the gap between germline ends came to 21 bases. In germline, CDR1 is MNHEY, CDR2 SVGAGI. This CDR3 comprises 15 residues. CDR3: CASSPNMGDWGGYTF. DNA of the CDR3: TGTGCCAGCAGTCCGAACATGGGAGATTGGGGAGGCTACACCTTC.

V gene TRBV29-1 combines with J gene TRBJ2-1, with 15 bases aligning to TRBD2. The CDR3 runs to 15 residues. V was clipped by 6 bases and J by 9 bases; unmatched bases: 9. Per germline, CDR1 SQVTM and CDR2 ANQGSEA. CDR3 nucleotides: TGCAGCGTGGAGGGGGGACTAGCGGGAGGTGTTGAGCAGTTCTTC. Translation gives CSVEGGLAGGVEQFF.